These 31 T cell receptor beta chains share one sample of origin, sequenced in a study of cytotoxic CD8 clonotypes in ibrutinib-treated CLL. Sequenced by immunoSEQ multiplex PCR; TCRdb stores in-frame clones only, minus some. The sample lists 40,000 to 60,000 clones; around half were seen once. This sample comprised PBMCs, obtained after 12 months of ibrutinib treatment. The source of these receptors is a human donor with chronic lymphocytic leukemia.

The gene calls are TRBV11-1 and TRBJ2-3; TRBD2 is a possible D gene (6 bases). Germline lookup yields CDR1 SGHAT and CDR2 FQDESV (reference sequence). This CDR3 region has 16 residues. Trimming left V 7 bases short and J 6 bases short, with 23 bases between. DNA for the CDR3: TGTGCCAGCACCCTGGGGAGCGGGCTTACCCGGGATACGCAGTATTTT. Its protein product is CASTLGSGLTRDTQYF. Full variable domain (remainder filled in from reference TRBV11-1 and TRBJ2-3): EAEVAQSPRYKITEKSQAVAFWCDPISGHATLYWYRQILGQGPELLVQFQDESVVDDSQLPKDRFSAERLKGVDSTLKIQPAELGDSAMYLCASTLGSGLTRDTQYFGPGTRLTVL.

The V gene is TRBV14, the J gene TRBJ2-5; 10 bases align to TRBD1. This CDR3 contains 15 residues. From germline, CDR1 is SGHDN and CDR2 FVKESK. Trimming removed 5 bases from V and 0 bases from J; junction bases left unmatched: 3. The CDR3 nucleotides read TGTGCCAGCAGCTGGGGACAGGGGTACCAAGAGACCCAGTACTTC. Translating gives CASSWGQGYQETQYF.

In this sample, this clone turned up a few times. The V and J genes are TRBV27 and TRBJ2-3; 10 bases are shared with TRBD2. Germline V lookup: CDR1 MNHEY, CDR2 SMNVEV (reference sequence). V lost 2 bases, J lost 2 bases, and 7 bases stayed unmatched. CDR3 length: 17 amino acids. The DNA for the CDR3 is TGTGCCAGCAGTTTAAGCCCAGCGGGAGGGAACACAGATACGCAGTATTTT. Translating it yields CASSLSPAGGNTDTQYF.

In its sample, this clone was seen a few times. The genes are TRBV6-6 and TRBJ1-1, with TRBD1 as a possible D gene (6 bases). The germline V and J ends were trimmed by 5 bases and 3 bases, with 13 bases remaining between them. In germline, CDR1 is MNHNY, CDR2 SVGAGI (reference sequence). The CDR3 length is 14 residues. The CDR3 bases are TGTGCCAGCAGTAATCAGGGGTTGGACACTGAAGCTTTCTTT. Translated, it gives CASSNQGLDTEAFF.

V and J are TRBV7-9 and TRBJ2-5, with a weak D call TRBD2 (6 bases). The ends were cut back, 5 bases at V and 5 bases at J, with 18 bases in the middle. The CDR3 extends over 15 amino acids. Per the germline V gene, CDR1 is SEHNR and CDR2 is FQNEAQ (reference sequence). The DNA of the CDR3 is TGTGCCAGCAGCGGACGGGACTCCCGGCGGGAGACCCAGTACTTC. This encodes CASSGRDSRRETQYF.

Many counts were recorded for this clone. J is TRBJ1-2 and V is TRBV27; possibly TRBD1 for D (6 bases). CDR3 length: 16 residues. Trimming removed 2 bases at V and 1 base at J, with 14 bases between. Germline V gives CDR1 MNHEY, CDR2 SMNVEV (reference sequence). The CDR3 sequence: CASSLVKGDLNYGYTF. The CDR3 nucleotides read TGTGCCAGCAGTTTAGTGAAGGGGGATCTTAACTATGGCTACACCTTC.

The rearrangement links TRBV11-2 to TRBJ2-5; no firm D call. The germline CDR1 and CDR2 sequences are SGHAT and FQNNGV. The CDR3 has 13 residues. V was shortened by 0 bases and J by 2 bases, with 4 bases between the two germline ends. The CDR3: CASSLEPQETQYF. CDR3 nucleotide sequence: TGTGCCAGCAGCTTAGAACCGCAAGAGACCCAGTACTTC.

Many counts were recorded for this clone. The J gene is TRBJ2-7, the V gene TRBV4-2; no clear D. Germline assignment: CDR1 LGHNA and CDR2 YNFKEQ. The CDR3 spans 12 residues. Trimming left V 0 bases short and J 5 bases short, with 5 bases between. Here the CDR3 DNA reads TGTGCCAGCAGCCAAGATACAGACGAGCAGTACTTC. It specifies CASSQDTDEQYF.

This clone was recorded a few times. The gene calls are TRBV18 and TRBJ1-1; TRBD1 matches 9 bases. The CDR3 is 14 amino acids. Trimming took 4 bases from V and 3 from J; bases not matched to a gene: 3. From germline, CDR1 is KGHSH and CDR2 LQKENI. The CDR3 is CASSLRDRDTEAFF. In DNA, the CDR3 is TGTGCCAGCTCACTCCGGGACAGGGACACTGAAGCTTTCTTT. The variable domain in full, completed from reference TRBV18 and TRBJ1-1, reads NAGVMQNPRHLVRRRGQEARLRCSPMKGHSHVYWYRQLPEEGLKFMVYLQKENIIDESGMPKERFSAEFPKEGPSILRIQQVVRGDSAAYFCASSLRDRDTEAFFGQGTRLTVV.

The chain uses TRBV20-1 and TRBJ2-1; no clear D. This CDR3 region has 10 residues. Per the germline V gene, CDR1 is DFQATT and CDR2 is SNEGSKA (reference sequence). Trimming took 3 bases from V and 6 from J, leaving 3 bases between them. CDR3 DNA sequence: TGCAGTGCTAGTTTCAATGAGCAGTTCTTC. Translating gives CSASFNEQFF.

This rearrangement joins TRBV7-3 to TRBJ2-7; TRBD2 agrees at 12 bases. CDR3 length: 14 amino acids. CDR1 and CDR2 from the germline V gene are SGHTA and FQGTGA. Trimming took 6 bases from V and 2 from J; bases not matched to a gene: 2. The CDR3 spells CASSSSGRAYEQYF. The CDR3 nucleotides are TGTGCCAGCAGTTCTAGCGGGAGGGCCTACGAGCAGTACTTC.

This clone has more than one count but fewer than ten. J is TRBJ1-2 and V is TRBV7-9; no definite D call. CDR3 size: 11 residues. The germline CDR1 and CDR2 sequences are SEHNR and FQNEAQ (reference sequence). V lost 6 bases and J lost 4, with 6 bases in between. CDR3 loop: CASSLLYGYTF. CDR3 bases: TGTGCCAGCAGTCTACTCTATGGCTACACCTTC.

The sample holds many counts of this clone. V gene TRBV6-5 combines with J gene TRBJ2-1; 10 bases agree with TRBD1. V was pared by 6 bases and J by 4 bases, with 6 bases of the junction left unmatched. The CDR3 loop spans 15 amino acids. Germline V gene data show CDR1 as MNHEY and CDR2 as SVGAGI. The CDR3 nucleotides read TGTGCCAGCAGACCGGACAGGGGGTCTTACAATGAGCAGTTCTTC. Its protein is CASRPDRGSYNEQFF.

This clone has a handful of counts. The chain uses TRBV7-2 and TRBJ1-5; no clear D gene. V was shortened by 5 bases and J by 5 bases, with 13 bases between the two germline ends. There are 14 residues in the CDR3. CDR1 is SGHTA and CDR2 is FQGNSA in the germline V gene. This CDR3 reads CASSPQAQHQPQHF. The DNA for the CDR3 is TGTGCCAGCAGCCCCCAGGCCCAACATCAGCCCCAGCATTTT.

This clone was observed a handful of times. The V gene is TRBV9, the J gene TRBJ1-5, with a weak D call TRBD1 (5 bases). Germline assignment: CDR1 SGDLS and CDR2 YYNGEE. There are 14 residues in the CDR3. V lost 5 bases and J lost 7, with 16 bases in between. The CDR3 reads CASSPGTSGQPQHF. CDR3 bases: TGTGCCAGCAGTCCCGGGACTTCTGGACAGCCCCAGCATTTT.

The V gene is TRBV28, the J gene TRBJ2-5, with 14 bases that match TRBD2. In germline, CDR1 is MDHEN, CDR2 SYDVKM. CDR3 length equals 16 residues. V lost 5 bases, J lost 3 bases, and 5 bases stayed unmatched. CDR3 amino acids: CASSTGLAGVKETQYF. The CDR3, as DNA: TGTGCCAGCAGTACGGGACTAGCGGGAGTAAAAGAGACCCAGTACTTC.

The chain combines TRBV9 with TRBJ2-1; 8 bases are shared with TRBD2. The V and J ends lost 0 bases and 5 bases, in that order; junction bases with no gene match: 10. The germline V gene encodes CDR1 SGDLS and CDR2 YYNGEE. The CDR3 is made up of 17 amino acids. CDR3 sequence reads: CASSVAGGAAHDNEQFF. The CDR3 bases are TGTGCCAGCAGCGTAGCCGGGGGGGCGGCCCACGACAATGAGCAGTTCTTC.

Many counts were recorded for this clone. The chain combines TRBV9 with TRBJ2-5; 10 bases match TRBD2. The CDR3 runs 18 residues. Trimming cost V 4 bases and J 4 bases; bases outside gene matches: 16. Germline loops: CDR1 SGDLS, CDR2 YYNGEE. The chain's CDR3 is CASSPPLASGRRTETQYF. The CDR3 DNA is TGTGCCAGCAGCCCACCCCTAGCTAGCGGGAGACGGACAGAGACCCAGTACTTC.

The rearrangement uses TRBV28 and TRBJ2-1; D is tentatively TRBD1 or TRBD2 (5 bases each). Germline lookup yields CDR1 MDHEN and CDR2 SYDVKM. V shed 6 bases and J shed 7 bases, with 19 bases lying between them. The CDR3 sequence is 15 residues long. CDR3 amino acids: CASSTGTPLMNEQFF. The CDR3 DNA reads as TGTGCCAGCAGCACCGGGACCCCGCTTATGAATGAGCAGTTCTTC.

V and J are TRBV14 and TRBJ1-2; 10 bases align to TRBD1. The CDR3 is 14 residues long. From germline, CDR1 is SGHDN and CDR2 FVKESK. Trimming removed 4 bases from V and 4 bases from J; junction bases left unmatched: 3. CDR3 residues: CASSRDRGSYGYTF. In DNA form, the CDR3 reads TGTGCCAGCAGCCGGGACAGGGGATCCTATGGCTACACCTTC. The full variable domain, completed using reference TRBV14 and TRBJ1-2, is EAGVTQFPSHSVIEKGQTVTLRCDPISGHDNLYWYRRVMGKEIKFLLHFVKESKQDESGMPNNRFLAERTGGTYSTLKVQPAELEDSGVYFCASSRDRGSYGYTFGSGTRLTVV.

The V and J genes are TRBV28 and TRBJ1-5; 8 bases are a match to TRBD1. The V gene's germline CDR1 is MDHEN and CDR2 SYDVKM. The ends lost 5 bases at V and 1 base at J; junction bases unmatched: 10. This CDR3 spans 17 amino acids. The CDR3 here is CASSPRTGRGSNQPQHF. The CDR3, as DNA: TGTGCCAGCAGTCCGCGGACAGGGAGAGGGAGCAATCAGCCCCAGCATTTT.

This clone has only a few counts. CDR3 in amino acids: CASRGTGNSPLHF. The CDR3 DNA reads as TGTGCCAGCAGGGGGACAGGTAATTCACCCCTCCACTTT. The chain is built from TRBV9 and TRBJ1-6; TRBD1 matches at 8 bases. CDR3 length: 13 residues. The junction had 1 base not matched to a gene; V was cut back by 5 bases and J by 6 bases. Germline loops: CDR1 SGDLS, CDR2 YYNGEE.

The chain couples TRBV6-6 to TRBJ1-1; 9 bases map to TRBD1. The CDR3 contains 13 residues. CDR1 is MNHNY and CDR2 is SVGAGI in the germline V gene (reference sequence). The ends lost 4 bases at V and 6 bases at J; junction bases unmatched: 3. This chain's CDR3 is CASSLQGAAEAFF. CDR3 DNA sequence: TGTGCCAGCAGTTTACAGGGGGCCGCTGAAGCTTTCTTT.

The V and J genes are TRBV2 and TRBJ2-1, with 9 bases that match TRBD2. Trimming cost V 8 bases and J 7 bases; bases outside gene matches: 9. This CDR3 region has 14 residues. Germline loops: CDR1 SNHLY, CDR2 FYNNEI. The CDR3 nucleotides read TGTGCCAGCGACATAGCGGGAGTTGAGAATGAGCAGTTCTTC. Protein sequence: CASDIAGVENEQFF.

The CDR3 here is CASSSIHPGPREAFF. The CDR3 DNA reads as TGTGCCAGCAGTTCCATCCATCCGGGACCCAGGGAAGCTTTCTTT. This chain links TRBV6-1 with TRBJ1-1, with D possibly TRBD1 on 5 matching bases. Germline values: CDR1 MNHNS, CDR2 SASEGT. The V gene lost 5 bases and the J gene lost 8 bases, with 21 bases spanning the gap. The CDR3 covers 15 residues.

The chain employs TRBV5-1 and TRBJ2-5, with 10 bases fitting TRBD2. Germline V gives CDR1 SGHRS, CDR2 YFSETQ. The CDR3 covers 15 residues. V lost 0 bases and J lost 5; bases outside the gene matches: 4. The CDR3 region is CASSLEVAGGETQYF. The CDR3 region has the DNA TGCGCCAGCAGCTTGGAAGTAGCGGGAGGTGAGACCCAGTACTTC.

The chain combines TRBV9 with TRBJ1-5; D ambiguous. The germline CDR1 and CDR2 sequences are SGDLS and YYNGEE. V gave up 0 bases and J gave up 1 base, with 2 bases separating them. This CDR3 has 13 amino acids. This CDR3 reads CASSVGSNQPQHF. The CDR3 DNA sequence: TGTGCCAGCAGCGTAGGCAGCAATCAGCCCCAGCATTTT.

This chain's CDR3 is CASSWDRVGEQYF. CDR3 DNA: TGCGCCAGCAGCTGGGACAGGGTGGGCGAGCAGTACTTC. This sequence joins TRBV5-1 and TRBJ2-7; 9 bases agree with TRBD1. The CDR3 spans 13 residues. Germline values: CDR1 SGHRS, CDR2 YFSETQ. Trimming cost V 3 bases and J 6 bases; bases outside gene matches: 4.

J is TRBJ1-2 and V is TRBV11-2; D is ambiguous. The CDR3 totals 14 residues. V lost 1 base and J lost 2, with 8 bases in between. CDR1 SGHAT and CDR2 FQNNGV come from the germline V gene. The CDR3 coding sequence is TGTGCCAGCAGCTTAGCCCGGCCAAACTATGGCTACACCTTC. It codes for CASSLARPNYGYTF.

V gene TRBV6-6 combines with J gene TRBJ1-5; D not certain. Trimming pared 8 bases from V and 0 bases from J, leaving 11 bases between. The CDR3 runs to 14 residues. Per the germline V gene, CDR1 is MNHNY and CDR2 is SVGAGI (reference sequence). The CDR3 is CASSLQYSNQPQHF. The CDR3 DNA sequence: TGTGCCAGCTCACTCCAGTATAGCAATCAGCCCCAGCATTTT.

This clone has a count of ten or more. The J gene is TRBJ2-6, the V gene TRBV11-3; D unclear. With 0 bases removed from V and 2 bases from J, the gap between germline ends came to 5 bases. Germline V gene data show CDR1 as SGHNT and CDR2 as YENEEA. The CDR3 runs to 15 residues. CDR3 sequence: CASSLDETGANVLTF. In DNA form, the CDR3 reads TGTGCCAGCAGCTTAGACGAGACTGGGGCCAACGTCCTGACTTTC.